The clone carrying this TCR beta chain was counted only a few times. Antigen unknown. CD8+CD4-CCR7+CD45RA+ sorting gave the naive CD8 T cells. Previously published methods and listed TCR primers were used for the bulk TCR libraries. TCRdb re-called the PCR reads through MiXCR, storing one row per CDR3 protein. This table has some 580,000 distinct CDR3 sequences, over 25% appearing once. These data come from a study of molecular identifiers for immune sequencing clone quantification. Study-wide background: Four of five splits of RNA from about 20,000 or 100,000 naive CD8 cells were sequenced in replicates.

Overall study findings and caveats: The share of molecules held by clones above 20 RNA copies was over 97% in effector cells and under 1% in naive cells.

The germline V gene encodes CDR1 DFQATT and CDR2 SNEGSKA (reference sequence). The ends were cut back, 6 bases at V and 2 bases at J, with 14 bases in the middle. The CDR3 is 14 amino acids. Sample: naive CD8+ T cells from blood, with Jurkat cell RNA spiked in. Subset given: FACS-sorted CD8+CD4-CCR7+CD45RA+ naive T cells. The chain employs TRBV20-1 and TRBJ2-1; D is unresolved. This clonotype was obtained from a human donor in good health. Some libraries in this study had Jurkat cell RNA spiked in. The CDR3: CSAQTVWTYNEQFF. In DNA, the CDR3 is TGCAGTGCACAGACTGTTTGGACCTACAATGAGCAGTTCTTC.